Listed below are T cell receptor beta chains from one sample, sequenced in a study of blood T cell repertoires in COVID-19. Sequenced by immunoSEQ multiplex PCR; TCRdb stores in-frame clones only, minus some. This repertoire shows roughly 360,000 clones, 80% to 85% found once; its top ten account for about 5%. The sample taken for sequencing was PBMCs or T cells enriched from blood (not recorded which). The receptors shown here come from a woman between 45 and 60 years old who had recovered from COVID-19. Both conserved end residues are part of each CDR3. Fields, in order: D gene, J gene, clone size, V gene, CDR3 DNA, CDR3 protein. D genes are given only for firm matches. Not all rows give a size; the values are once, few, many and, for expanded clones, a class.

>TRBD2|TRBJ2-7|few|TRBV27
TGTGCCAGCAGTCTTGGCTCAGCGGGATCTTCCTACGAGCAGTACTTC
CASSLGSAGSSYEQYF
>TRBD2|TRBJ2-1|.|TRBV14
TGTGCCAGCAGCCATGCAAGCGGGGGGCGCTACAATGAGCAGTTCTTC
CASSHASGGRYNEQFF
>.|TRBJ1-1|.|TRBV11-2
TGTGCCAGCAGCTTGGGACAGAACACTGAAGCTTTCTTT
CASSLGQNTEAFF
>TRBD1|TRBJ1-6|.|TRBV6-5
TGTGCCAGCAGTCCCTCGGACAGGTTTAATTCACCCCTCCACTTT
CASSPSDRFNSPLHF
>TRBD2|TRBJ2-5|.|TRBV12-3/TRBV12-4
TGTGCCAGCAATAGCGGGGGGCCCGGGACCCAGTACTTC
CASNSGGPGTQYF
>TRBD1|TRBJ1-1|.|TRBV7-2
TGTGCCAGCAGCCCTCGAGGGGGCATGAACACTGAAGCTTTCTTT
CASSPRGGMNTEAFF
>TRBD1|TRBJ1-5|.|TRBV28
TGTGCCAGCACCCTCCCAGGGGGTCAGCCCCAGCATTTT
CASTLPGGQPQHF
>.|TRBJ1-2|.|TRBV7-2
TGTGCCAGCAGCCTCCTAGAGGGCGTCGGCTACACCTTC
CASSLLEGVGYTF
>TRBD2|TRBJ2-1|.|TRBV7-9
TGTGCCAGCAGCCGGGCGCTAGGACTAGCGGGGAGTAGCTCCTACAATGAGCAGTTCTTC
CASSRALGLAGSSSYNEQFF
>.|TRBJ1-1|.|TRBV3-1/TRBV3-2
TGTGCCAGCAGCCAAGTCCAGGGGTTGGGGAACACTGAAGCTTTCTTT
CASSQVQGLGNTEAFF
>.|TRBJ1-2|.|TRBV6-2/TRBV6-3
TGTGCCAGCAGTTACTCGCCAGATAACTATGGCTACACCTTC
CASSYSPDNYGYTF
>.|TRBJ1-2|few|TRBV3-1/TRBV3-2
TGTGCCAGCAGCCAAGGGGGCAGGACCTATGGCTACACCTTC
CASSQGGRTYGYTF
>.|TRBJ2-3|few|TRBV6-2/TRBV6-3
TGTGCCAGCAGTTCAGGGGGCACAGATACGCAGTATTTT
CASSSGGTDTQYF
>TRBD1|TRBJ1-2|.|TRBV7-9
TGTGCCAGCAGCTTAGGGACAGGACTTAACTATGGCTACACCTTC
CASSLGTGLNYGYTF
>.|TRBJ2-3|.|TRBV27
TGTGCCAGCAGGCCAGGAGACAGGAGCACAGATACGCAGTATTTT
CASRPGDRSTDTQYF
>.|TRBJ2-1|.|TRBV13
TGTGCCAGCAGTTCCGTCCGGTGGCGCCCCTTTAGCGAGCAGTTCTTC
CASSSVRWRPFSEQFF
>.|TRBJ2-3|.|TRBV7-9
TGTGCCAGCAGCTTAGACAGGGAAGGAGCTACGCAGTATTTT
CASSLDREGATQYF
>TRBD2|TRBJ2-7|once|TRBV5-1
TGCGCCAGCAGCGCTAGCGGCAACTCCTACGAGCAGTACTTC
CASSASGNSYEQYF
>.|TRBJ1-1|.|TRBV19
TGTGCCAGTAAAGGCCAAAGGGGCACTGAAGCTTTCTTT
CASKGQRGTEAFF
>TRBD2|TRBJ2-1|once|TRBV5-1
TGCGCCAGCAGCTTGGGACTAGCGGTACCTACCTACAATGAGCAGTTCTTC
CASSLGLAVPTYNEQFF
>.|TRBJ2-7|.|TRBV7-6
TGTGCCAGCAGCTTAGTATTACAGGGTCTCGGGGAGCAGTACTTC
CASSLVLQGLGEQYF
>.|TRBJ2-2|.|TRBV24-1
TGTGCCACCAGTGGGGGAGTCGGGGAGCTGTTTTTT
CATSGGVGELFF
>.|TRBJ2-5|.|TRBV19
TGTGCCAGTAGTATGGTCGGGACTGGACAAGAGACCCAGTACTTC
CASSMVGTGQETQYF
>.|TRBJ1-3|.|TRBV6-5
TGTGCCAGCAGGTCAGGGGTGTTTGGAAACACCATATATTTT
CASRSGVFGNTIYF
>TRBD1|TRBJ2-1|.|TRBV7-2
TGTGCCAGTACCCGGGACAGGGCGTCCGATGAGCAGTTCTTC
CASTRDRASDEQFF
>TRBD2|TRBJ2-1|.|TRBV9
TGTGCCAGCAGCATATCTAGCGGGAGGGCCGATGAGCAGTTCTTC
CASSISSGRADEQFF
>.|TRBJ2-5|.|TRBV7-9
TGTGCCAGCAGCTTCGGCCAAGAGACCCAGTACTTC
CASSFGQETQYF
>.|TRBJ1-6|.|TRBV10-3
TGTGCCATCTCAGACTATAATTCACCCCTCCACTTT
CAISDYNSPLHF
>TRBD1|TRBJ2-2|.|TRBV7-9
TGTGCCAGCAGTTGGACGGCAGGGGGCCGGTCCGGGGAGCTGTTTTTT
CASSWTAGGRSGELFF
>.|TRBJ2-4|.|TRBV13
TGTGCCAGCAGCTTAGGCCGTCGGGGGGCTGGAGACATTCAGTACTTC
CASSLGRRGAGDIQYF
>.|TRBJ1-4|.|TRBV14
TGTGCCAGCAGCCAAGATACGGGAAATGAAAAACTGTTTTTT
CASSQDTGNEKLFF
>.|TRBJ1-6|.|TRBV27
TGTGCCAGCAGTTTACAGGGATATAATTCACCCCTCCACTTT
CASSLQGYNSPLHF
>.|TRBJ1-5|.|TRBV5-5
TGTGCCAGCTCGGTGTCGGATCAGCCCCAGCATTTT
CASSVSDQPQHF
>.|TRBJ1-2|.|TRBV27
TGTGCCAGCAGTTTATCGATGAACTCTTATGGCTACACCTTC
CASSLSMNSYGYTF
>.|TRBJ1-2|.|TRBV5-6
TGTGCCAGCAGCCCGGGACACCAGCCCTATGGCTACACCTTC
CASSPGHQPYGYTF